One sample yielded the 10 T cell receptor beta chains listed below, sequenced in a study of T cell repertoires in cytomegalovirus infection. TCRdb analysed the reads with MiXCR anew, one entry per CDR3 protein. Found here are roughly 640,000 distinct CDR3 sequences, roughly 24% of them singletons; the top ten hold roughly 8%. The sample consisted of CD8+ T cells from PBMCs. These receptors all stem from a human donor in good health (CMV status not recorded). Some clones in this sample may be carry-over from other donors' samples.

The CDR3 is CASSIGTSGYNEQFF. In DNA form, the CDR3 reads TGTGCCAGTAGTATTGGGACTAGCGGCTACAATGAGCAGTTCTTC. The V gene is TRBV19, the J gene TRBJ2-1; 11 nucleotides match TRBD2. This CDR3 region has 15 residues. In germline, CDR1 is LNHDA, CDR2 SQIVND (reference sequence). V trimming: 3 bases; J trimming: 3 bases; junction bases outside the gene matches: 1.

The chain couples TRBV7-8 to TRBJ1-1; 8 nucleotides agree with TRBD1. The germline V gene encodes CDR1 SGHVS and CDR2 FQNEAQ. This CDR3 has 18 amino acids. V lost 3 bases, J lost 3 bases, and 15 bases stayed unmatched. This CDR3 is CASSFPRQGIPDYTEAFF. CDR3 nucleotides: TGTGCCAGCAGCTTCCCCCGACAGGGGATTCCCGATTACACTGAAGCTTTCTTT.

V gene TRBV29-1 combines with J gene TRBJ2-5; D perhaps matches TRBD1 (5 bases). V was cut by 6 bases and J by 5 bases, with 19 bases left in between. Germline CDR1 is SQVTM and CDR2 is ANQGSEA. The CDR3 spans 14 residues. CDR3 in amino acids: CSVTLLGALETQYF. The CDR3 nucleotides read TGCAGCGTCACGTTGCTTGGGGCGCTCGAGACCCAGTACTTC.

The chain carries TRBV6-2 or TRBV6-3 and TRBJ1-5, with 7 bases that match TRBD1. The CDR3 runs to 14 residues. Germline V gives CDR1 MNHEY, CDR2 SVGEGT. The trim removed 9 bases at V and 3 bases at J, leaving 8 bases unmatched. The CDR3 loop reads CASQDRPYNQPQHF. CDR3 bases: TGTGCCAGTCAGGACAGGCCTTACAATCAGCCCCAGCATTTT.

This clonotype occurred once. This rearrangement joins TRBV20-1 to TRBJ2-1; 8 nucleotides line up with TRBD2. The germline CDR1 and CDR2 sequences are DFQATT and SNEGSKA (reference sequence). CDR3 length: 15 residues. Trimming at V came to 5 bases and at J to 8 bases, leaving 14 bases not matched to a gene. CDR3 residues: CSASSGTRSPYEQFF. The CDR3 DNA sequence: TGCAGTGCTTCCTCCGGGACTAGATCCCCCTATGAGCAGTTCTTC.

The chain recombines TRBV11-3 with TRBJ1-1, with TRBD1 as a possible D gene (5 bases). The CDR3 extends over 13 amino acids. V gave up 3 bases and J gave up 11 bases, with 16 bases separating them. Germline CDR1 and CDR2: SGHNT and YENEEA. The DNA for the CDR3 is TGTGCCAGCAGCTTGGGTTGGCAGGGACGGGCTTTCTTT. It codes for CASSLGWQGRAFF.

The chain carries TRBV29-1 and TRBJ2-7; no definite D call. V shed 5 bases and J shed 2 bases, with 13 bases lying between them. Germline assignment: CDR1 SQVTM and CDR2 ANQGSEA. The CDR3 covers 13 residues. The CDR3 DNA is TGCAGCGTTCATGATGGGAAAGCCTACGAGCAGTACTTC. It specifies CSVHDGKAYEQYF.

To note about this clonotype: This may arise from a read error, as a much more abundant clone is one base away. The CDR3 region is CVSSSGGGSYNEQFF. In DNA form, the CDR3 reads TGTGTCAGCAGCTCGGGGGGCGGGTCCTACAATGAGCAGTTCTTC. The chain recombines TRBV7-4 with TRBJ2-1; D is possibly TRBD2 (7 bases). The CDR3 extends over 15 amino acids. Germline V gene data show CDR1 as SGHVT and CDR2 as SQSDAQ.

Only a few counts were recorded for this clonotype. V and J are TRBV7-9 and TRBJ1-1; D is uncertain. There are 17 residues in the CDR3. Germline CDR1 reads SEHNR; CDR2 reads FQNEAQ (reference sequence). V gave up 4 bases and J gave up 1 base, with 19 bases separating them. CDR3: CASSSARGLLTNTEAFF. The CDR3 DNA follows: TGTGCCAGCAGCTCCGCCAGAGGCTTGCTCACGAACACTGAAGCTTTCTTT. Based on the CDR3 plus reference TRBV7-9 and TRBJ1-1, the full variable domain is DTGVSQNPRHKITKRGQNVTFRCDPISEHNRLYWYRQTLGQGPEFLTYFQNEAQLEKSRLLSDRFSAERPKGSFSTLEIQRTEQGDSAMYLCASSSARGLLTNTEAFFGQGTRLTVV.

V gene TRBV6-2 or TRBV6-3 combines with J gene TRBJ2-3, with D possibly matching TRBD2 (7 bases). The CDR3 is 16 amino acids. Looked up from germline, CDR1 is MNHEY and CDR2 is SVGEGT. Trimming stripped 5 bases from V and 0 bases from J, with 15 bases between. DNA of the CDR3: TGTGCCAGCAGTGAAGAGGCGGGGGCTAGCACAGATACGCAGTATTTT. Translation gives CASSEEAGASTDTQYF.